The 11 T cell receptor beta chains given below trace back to one sample, sequenced in a study of T cell responses to AZD1222 COVID-19 vaccine. TCRdb's copy holds only in-frame clones and misses some; the assay was immunoSEQ multiplex PCR. The top ten clones hold around 5.2% of a sample with over 150,000 clones, roughly 90% of them seen once. Material: peripheral blood, obtained on day 0 of AZD1222 vaccination. The receptor source for this set is an adult in good health.

This chain connects TRBV5-5 to TRBJ1-4; TRBD1 matches at 9 bases. The V segment lost 4 bases and the J segment 5 bases; nucleotides outside the gene matches: 3. This CDR3 is built from 14 residues. Germline V gene sequence: CDR1 SGHKS, CDR2 YYEKEE (reference sequence). Here the CDR3 reads CASSPGTGNEKLFF. Here the CDR3 DNA reads TGTGCCAGCAGCCCCGGGACAGGGAATGAAAAACTGTTTTTT.

The chain employs TRBV28 and TRBJ2-7; no clear D gene. V was pared by 6 bases and J by 6 bases, with 9 bases between. CDR3 length: 11 amino acids. Per the germline V gene, CDR1 is MDHEN and CDR2 is SYDVKM. The CDR3 is CASSLGGEQYF. The CDR3 DNA is TGTGCCAGCAGCCTGGGTGGCGAGCAGTACTTC.

The gene calls are TRBV4-3 and TRBJ1-6; D not resolved. This CDR3 has 16 residues. The germline CDR1 and CDR2 sequences are LGHNA and YSLEER. V was pared by 1 base and J by 7 bases, with 14 bases between. CDR3 protein: CASSQGRGVGNSPLHF. CDR3 bases: TGCGCCAGCAGCCAAGGGCGGGGAGTTGGAAATTCACCCCTCCACTTT.

The V call is TRBV19, the J call TRBJ1-5; 8 bases line up with TRBD1. In germline, CDR1 is LNHDA, CDR2 SQIVND (reference sequence). Trimming cost V 4 bases and J 0 bases; bases outside gene matches: 8. This CDR3 is built from 17 residues. The CDR3 nucleotides are TGTGCCAGTAGTACGCGCCAGGGGGCAGATAGCAATCAGCCCCAGCATTTT. Translating it yields CASSTRQGADSNQPQHF.

This clone showed up just once. V gene TRBV10-3 combines with J gene TRBJ1-5; D gene uncertain. There are 14 residues in the CDR3. The V and J ends lost 4 bases and 0 bases respectively, with 7 bases between them. CDR1 and CDR2 from the germline V gene are ENHRY and SYGVKD. The CDR3 loop is CAISVDDSNQPQHF. The DNA of the CDR3 is TGTGCCATCAGTGTTGACGATAGCAATCAGCCCCAGCATTTT.

The chain recombines TRBV11-2 with TRBJ1-4; maybe TRBD1 (5 bases). This CDR3 region has 13 residues. Deletions cut 8 bases from V and 3 bases from J, with 10 bases between. CDR1 is SGHAT and CDR2 is FQNNGV in the germline V gene. CDR3 region: CASRDAPNEKLFF. CDR3 bases: TGTGCCAGCCGGGACGCACCTAATGAAAAACTGTTTTTT.

This chain uses TRBV6-5 with TRBJ2-1, with a weak D call TRBD2 (7 bases). Trimming left V 0 bases short and J 4 bases short, with 10 bases between. The CDR3 totals 15 residues. CDR1 MNHEY and CDR2 SVGAGI come from the germline V gene. The CDR3 region has the DNA TGTGCCAGCAGTTACTCGGCGGGGGCATACAATGAGCAGTTCTTC. This encodes CASSYSAGAYNEQFF.

V gene TRBV7-8 combines with J gene TRBJ1-4; D is ambiguous. The V end lost 5 bases, the J end lost 8 bases, and 15 bases lay between the germline ends. The CDR3 runs 14 residues. In germline, CDR1 is SGHVS, CDR2 FQNEAQ. CDR3 nucleotides: TGTGCCAGCAGCCATTCCGGGGAGAGGGAAAAACTGTTTTTT. Its protein is CASSHSGEREKLFF. Full variable domain (missing parts from reference TRBV7-8 and TRBJ1-4): GAGVSQSPRYKVAKRGQDVALRCDPISGHVSLFWYQQALGQGPEFLTYFQNEAQLDKSGLPSDRFFAERPEGSVSTLKIQRTQQEDSAVYLCASSHSGEREKLFFGSGTQLSVL.

V usage is TRBV6-5 and J usage is TRBJ2-1, with 9 nucleotides matching TRBD1. Germline V lookup: CDR1 MNHEY, CDR2 SVGAGI. CDR3 length equals 14 residues. The trim removed 2 bases at V and 10 bases at J, leaving 6 bases unmatched. CDR3 amino acids: CASSYVQGAQEQFF. DNA for the CDR3: TGTGCCAGCAGTTACGTACAGGGGGCACAAGAGCAGTTCTTC.

This chain uses TRBV30 with TRBJ2-5; 8 bases match TRBD1. V gave up 7 bases and J gave up 5 bases; unmatched junction bases: 9. Germline-derived CDR1 and CDR2 are GTSNPN and SVGIG (reference sequence). This CDR3 spans 13 amino acids. The chain's CDR3 is CASQPWTGETQYF. CDR3 nucleotides: TGTGCCTCCCAACCCTGGACAGGGGAGACCCAGTACTTC.

V and J are TRBV14 and TRBJ1-6; 10 nucleotides match TRBD1. Germline trimming cut 4 bases from V and 6 bases from J; bases unmatched to any gene: 6. The CDR3 totals 16 residues. Germline CDR1 reads SGHDN; CDR2 reads FVKESK. The chain's CDR3 is CASSPGTGVRNSPLHF. CDR3 bases: TGTGCCAGCAGCCCCGGGACAGGGGTCCGTAATTCACCCCTCCACTTT.